Listed here is a single T cell receptor beta chain. Sequencing used immunoSEQ multiplex PCR; TCRdb keeps in-frame clones, though not all of them. The sample lists nearly 15,000 clones, roughly 70% seen once, with roughly 15% in the top ten. This entry comes from a study of blood T cell repertoires in COVID-19. V lost 0 bases and J 5 bases, leaving 7 bases between the germline ends. CDR3 length: 14 residues. Germline assignment: CDR1 SGHDN and CDR2 FVKESK. Material: peripheral blood. This TCR derives from a man aged 60 to 75 with acute or convalescent COVID-19. The chain joins TRBV14 to TRBJ2-2; D call uncertain. The chain's CDR3 is CASSQDIGTGELFF. Here the CDR3 DNA reads TGTGCCAGCAGCCAAGATATCGGGACCGGGGAGCTGTTTTTT.